This T cell receptor beta chain was retrieved from a study of CD8+CD57+ T cells in acquired aplastic anemia. Overall study results and limits: Some 28 sequences, all CD8+ CDR3, were shared between patients and controls.

This clonotype was picked up a small number of times. Its specificity is not known. Profiling of TCR beta VDJ combinations and CDR3 sequences used genomic DNA as template. TCRdb independently ran MiXCR on the reads; one entry per CDR3 protein. This sample carries about 180,000 distinct CDR3 sequences, 35% to 50% of them seen once, and the ten largest clones take under 3.5%. The V gene end was trimmed by 0 bases and the J gene end by 3 bases; junction bases not matched to a gene: 5. Germline CDR1 and CDR2: MGHRA and YSYEKL. There are 17 residues in the CDR3. The chain uses TRBV4-1 and TRBJ2-6; 7 bases match TRBD2. This TCR came from a human donor in good health. The sequenced sample consisted of sorted CD4+, CD8+, or CD8+CD57+ T cells (not recorded which) from PBMCs. The CDR3 reads CASSQDGGGLGANVLTF. The CDR3 DNA reads as TGCGCCAGCAGCCAAGATGGGGGAGGGCTTGGGGCCAACGTCCTGACTTTC.